This entry is about one T cell receptor beta chain. This sample is part of a study of shared clonotypes between healthy human individuals. The overall study: The cohort comprised a couple of women and a few men. Their ages spanned 18 to 49 years.

This table comes from immunoSEQ multiplex PCR, and its TCRdb copy is limited to in-frame clones, with some not included. The data contain a few hundred thousand clones, around 72% of them seen just once; the ten biggest clones take up approximately 10%. This CDR3 spans 15 amino acids. Trimming pared 4 bases from V and 1 base from J, leaving 13 bases between. Germline CDR1 LGHNA, CDR2 YSLEER. This sequence joins TRBV4-3 and TRBJ1-1; D unclear. The receptor was isolated from a man aged 25-40 years in good health. Specimen: memory CD4+ T cells sorted from blood. Noted subset: CD45RA-negative fraction. This chain's CDR3 is CASSPSEVGNTEAFF. Written as DNA, the CDR3 is TGCGCCAGCAGCCCCAGTGAAGTGGGGAACACTGAAGCTTTCTTT.